This is a list of T cell receptor beta chains from one sample in a study of blood T cell repertoires in COVID-19. Repertoires were generated with immunoSEQ multiplex PCR, while TCRdb's copy carries only in-frame clones and drops some. The sample includes fewer than 250,000 clones, 70% to 90% seen only once; the top ten take approximately 8%. The sample was peripheral blood. The receptor set was obtained from a woman between 45 and 60 years old with active or convalescent COVID-19. CDR3s include the opening cysteine and the closing phenylalanine or tryptophan. The D gene is left open where the match is weak. A clone size is listed for some rows: how often the clone was seen (once, few, many), or a class if it is expanded.

>TRBV18|NA|TRBJ2-1|TRBD1
CASSPQGRGLNEQFF
TGTGCCAGCTCACCCCAGGGCAGGGGGCTCAATGAGCAGTTCTTC
>TRBV6-2/TRBV6-3|once|TRBJ1-1|NA
CASSYLGQNTEAFF
TGTGCCAGCAGTTACCTAGGACAGAACACTGAAGCTTTCTTT
>TRBV12-3/TRBV12-4|NA|TRBJ1-5|NA
CASRPNHNQPQHF
TGTGCCAGCAGACCTAACCACAATCAGCCCCAGCATTTT
>TRBV4-1|NA|TRBJ2-5|TRBD2
CASSQAFSGLAGETQYF
TGCGCCAGCAGCCAAGCATTCTCGGGACTAGCGGGAGAGACCCAGTACTTC
>TRBV3-1/TRBV3-2|NA|TRBJ2-1|NA
CASSQTVELFNEQFF
TGTGCCAGCAGCCAGACGGTGGAGCTGTTCAATGAGCAGTTCTTC
>TRBV5-4|NA|TRBJ2-3|NA
CASSPRDTSAHTDTQYF
TGTGCCAGCAGCCCCCGCGACACGAGTGCGCACACAGATACGCAGTATTTT
>TRBV13|NA|TRBJ1-4|NA
CASSLVTGPNEKLFF
TGTGCCAGCAGCTTAGTTACAGGGCCGAATGAAAAACTGTTTTTT
>TRBV5-4|NA|TRBJ2-3|NA
CASSLRGATDTQYF
TGTGCCAGCAGCTTGAGAGGTGCCACAGATACGCAGTATTTT
>TRBV7-3|NA|TRBJ2-1|TRBD2
CASSLGPPTSGSYNEQFF
TGTGCCAGCAGCTTAGGTCCCCCAACTAGCGGTTCCTACAATGAGCAGTTCTTC
>TRBV10-2|NA|TRBJ1-4|NA
CASSEWPGDNEKLFF
TGCGCCAGCAGTGAGTGGCCAGGGGATAATGAAAAACTGTTTTTT
>TRBV6-2/TRBV6-3|NA|TRBJ2-1|NA
CASSSSGGNEQFF
NA
>TRBV24-1|NA|TRBJ2-1|NA
CATSDLYENEQFF
TGTGCCACCAGTGATTTGTACGAGAATGAGCAGTTCTTC
>TRBV28|NA|TRBJ1-5|NA
CASSEARRQQPQHF
TGTGCCAGCAGTGAAGCTAGGAGGCAACAGCCCCAGCATTTT
>TRBV4-2|once|TRBJ2-3|NA
CASSQELELTQYF
TGTGCCAGCAGCCAAGAATTGGAGCTGACGCAGTATTTT
>TRBV29-1|NA|TRBJ1-5|TRBD1
CSVLDRDNQPQHF
TGCAGCGTTTTGGACAGGGACAATCAGCCCCAGCATTTT
>TRBV29-1|NA|TRBJ2-5|NA
CSVETLDYQETQYF
TGCAGCGTGGAAACCCTGGACTACCAAGAGACCCAGTACTTC
>TRBV28|NA|TRBJ2-5|NA
CASSQHAAGAETQYF
TGTGCCAGCAGTCAACACGCGGCAGGGGCGGAGACCCAGTACTTC
>TRBV5-5|NA|TRBJ1-5|TRBD1
CASSLQGGNQPQHF
TGTGCCAGCAGCTTACAGGGGGGGAATCAGCCCCAGCATTTT
>TRBV11-2|NA|TRBJ2-1|TRBD2
CASSSKRGPGMDEQFF
TGTGCCAGCAGCTCCAAGCGGGGGCCAGGCATGGATGAGCAGTTCTTC
>TRBV6-4|NA|TRBJ1-1|NA
CASSPRGESTEAFF
TGTGCCAGCAGTCCTCGGGGGGAGAGCACTGAAGCTTTCTTT
>TRBV7-2|NA|TRBJ1-6|TRBD1
CASSLRDRGYNSPLHF
TGTGCCAGCAGCTTAAGGGACAGGGGCTATAATTCACCCCTCCACTTT
>TRBV20-1|NA|TRBJ2-1|NA
CSARKTEGQFF
TGCAGTGCTAGGAAAACGGAGGGGCAGTTCTTC
>TRBV19|NA|TRBJ2-4|TRBD1
CASSMTGVFSNIQYF
TGTGCCAGTAGTATGACAGGGGTATTTAGTAACATTCAGTACTTC
>TRBV28|NA|TRBJ1-4|NA
CASSMQGWGGREKLFF
TGTGCCAGCAGTATGCAGGGTTGGGGGGGGAGAGAAAAACTGTTTTTT
>TRBV27|NA|TRBJ1-5|TRBD1
CASSLIQLRDRGNQPQHF
TGTGCCAGCAGTTTAATTCAGCTCCGGGACAGGGGTAATCAGCCCCAGCATTTT
>TRBV6-2/TRBV6-3|once|TRBJ1-6|NA
CASSYPTGSASNSPLHF
TGTGCCAGCAGTTACCCCACAGGGTCGGCCTCTAATTCACCCCTCCACTTT
>TRBV5-1|NA|TRBJ2-7|TRBD2
CASSPRAVAGAYEQYF
TGCGCCAGCAGCCCCAGGGCTGTAGCGGGAGCTTACGAGCAGTACTTC
>TRBV18|NA|TRBJ2-1|NA
CASSSDLYNEQFF
TGTGCCAGCTCATCAGACTTGTACAATGAGCAGTTCTTC
>TRBV5-4|NA|TRBJ1-1|NA
CASSLTPLEGAFF
TGTGCCAGCAGCTTGACCCCTCTCGAGGGAGCTTTCTTT
>TRBV3-1/TRBV3-2|NA|TRBJ2-2|NA
CASSQRRGAGELFF
TGTGCCAGCAGCCAACGCAGGGGGGCCGGGGAGCTGTTTTTT
>TRBV6-5|NA|TRBJ1-5|NA
CASRPGRALHQPQHF
TGTGCCAGCAGGCCTGGGAGGGCGCTTCATCAGCCCCAGCATTTT
>TRBV3-1/TRBV3-2|NA|TRBJ1-4|NA
CASSQGTIKLFF
TGTGCCAGCAGCCAAGGGACAATTAAACTGTTTTTT
>TRBV5-1|NA|TRBJ1-2|NA
CASSSGSRYGYTF
TGCGCCAGCAGCTCTGGATCGCGGTATGGCTACACCTTC
>TRBV2|NA|TRBJ1-2|NA
CASSEQGPAYGYTF
TGTGCCAGCAGTGAACAGGGGCCGGCCTATGGCTACACCTTC
>TRBV18|NA|TRBJ1-2|TRBD1
CASSPFAAGGADYGYTF
TGTGCCAGCTCACCATTCGCTGCAGGGGGCGCAGACTATGGCTACACCTTC
>TRBV9|NA|TRBJ2-3|NA
CASSPQGRGRSDTQYF
TGTGCCAGCAGCCCCCAAGGCCGGGGGAGGTCAGATACGCAGTATTTT
>TRBV19|few|TRBJ1-6|TRBD1
CASSMRQGESSPLHF
TGTGCCAGTAGTATGCGACAGGGTGAGAGTTCACCCCTCCACTTT
>TRBV5-1|NA|TRBJ1-5|TRBD1
CASSLGGGGQPQHF
TGCGCCAGCAGCTTGGGAGGGGGCGGGCAGCCCCAGCATTTT
>TRBV28|NA|TRBJ2-3|TRBD2
CASSLGLAGTSTDTQYF
TGTGCCAGCAGTTTAGGGCTAGCGGGAACTAGCACAGATACGCAGTATTTT
>TRBV7-9|NA|TRBJ1-1|NA
CASSPKDSPTTEAFF
TGTGCCAGCAGCCCCAAGGACAGCCCCACCACTGAAGCTTTCTTT